This T cell receptor (beta chain) was sequenced in a study of CXCR3-negative and CXCR3-positive naive CD8 T cells (dated by TCRdb to about 2019). A note on the overall study: Approximately 140 million TRB reads were obtained in total, roughly 1.5 +/- 0.3 million reads per library. For the TRBV-TRBJ cluster analysis, the naive subsets came from roughly 5 donors, while the memory cells came from 3 donors. Data from ten or so donors, pooled across two independent experiments, went into the diversity and physicochemical repertoire analyses. Broader findings and caveats from the paper: Similar TRBV-TRBJ usage was shown by naive CXCR3-negative and CXCR3-positive cells from the same donor, whereas distinct patterns were shown by memory cells. CXCR3 expression partially decreased after cryopreservation, so most assays used freshly isolated PBMCs. Comparably high repertoire diversity was found in both naive subsets, whereas much lower repertoire diversity was found in memory CD8+ T cells. Surface CD5, linked to self-reactivity in mice, was comparable between naive subsets; TCR interaction strength was therefore also inferred from TRB CDR3 physicochemical properties.

Each CD8+ T cell subset was flow-sorted in triplicate, with fewer than 350,000 cells per subset placed directly into RLT lysis buffer. Peripheral blood mononuclear cells were isolated from buffy coats using standard density gradient centrifugation. Total RNA was extracted from sorted cells with an RNeasy Mini Kit. CDR1 and CDR2 were assigned from the germline V gene as MNHEY and SVGAGI. The CDR3 contains 15 residues, cysteine and phenylalanine counted. No coding sequence is recorded. These reads were obtained on a NextSeq 550. The Human TCR Profiling Kit (MiLaboratory) was used to prepare UMI-labeled 5' RACE TRB cDNA libraries. The full amount of extracted RNA was used for cDNA synthesis, and the full amount of resulting cDNA was used for PCR amplification. Libraries were prepared in parallel with an identical number of PCR cycles. In the original analysis: With a requirement of at least two reads per UMI, MIGEC and MiXCR extracted about 52,000 +/- 9,100 unique UMI-labeled TRB cDNA molecules per library. On average, approximately 40,000 +/- 10,000 functional in-frame TRB CDR3 nucleotide clonotypes lacking stop codons were found per library. Diversity metrics, including normalized Shannon-Wiener and Chao1, were computed in VDJtools after downsampling to 5000 UMI-labeled TRB molecules per sample. Clonotype-size-weighted physicochemical properties of the central five CDR3 residues (interaction energy, strength, volume and Kidera factor 4) were computed in VDJtools. With the reads reprocessed by TCRdb, a single entry stands for each CDR3 protein sequence and no DNA is reported. The V and J calls were not made by the authors but by TCRdb's processing. The table for this sample records approximately 49,000 distinct CDR3 sequences. The ten largest clones capture over 14% of the sample.

As concerns this clonotype: It has no known antigen specificity.

The receptor's source is a human donor in good health. Some clones in this sample may be carry-over from other donors' samples. The receptor chain draws on TRBV6-5 and TRBJ1-3. Sequencing was done on a sample of memory CD8+ T cells from blood. Read against the paper, the sample's cell subset or site label means: conventional CD8+ memory T cells (TMEM), sorted as controls. The CDR3 protein sequence reads: CASSYSPDSGNTIYF.